This T cell receptor beta chain was identified in a study of CD8+CD57+ T cells in acquired aplastic anemia (dated by TCRdb to about 2018). Turning to the overall study: A CD8+CD57+ expansion meant a frequency higher than the mean frequency seen in healthy subjects. What the authors observed across the whole study: In patients, diversity was lower in CD8+CD57+ cells than in the total CD4+ and CD8+ cell pools. Roughly 31 CD8+ CDR3 sequences were shared between patients and controls but appeared highly expressed in patients and within their immunodominant clones. CD8+ Simpson's diversity did not differ significantly between patients and healthy controls (P=0.060).

Concerning this clonotype itself: Its target antigen remains unknown. One base away there is no much larger clone; base qualities are not given.

Expansion of CD8+CD57+ cells had been shown by flow cytometry in the patients chosen for sequencing. CD8+CD57+ effector memory cells were additionally sequenced from 2 of the 12 patients who had enough cells. Severe acquired aplastic anemia was diagnosed in all patients according to International Study of Aplastic Anemia and Agranulocytosis and Camitta criteria. At the time blood was sampled, none of the patients had received any therapy. CD8+CD57+ cells were enriched with beads, and a mean of about 1.5 ug of DNA was obtained. In this study, sorted CD4+ and CD8+ T cells from the blood of healthy subjects and of severe aplastic anemia patients had their TCR repertoires deep-sequenced. Patients were enrolled in the USA under clinicaltrials.gov protocols 00001620, 01623167, 00001397, 00071045, 00081523 and 00961064. Ficoll-Paque density gradient centrifugation was used to isolate peripheral blood mononuclear cells.

Relative to germline, V is missing 3 bases and J is missing 2 bases, with 4 bases of the junction outside any gene match. CDR1 and CDR2 were assigned from the germline V gene as LGHNA and YNFKEQ. The CDR3, cysteine through phenylalanine, is 15 amino acids long. The entry retains the CDR3 DNA only, 45 bases that are in frame from base 1. Genomic DNA was used as template for profiling of TCR beta VDJ combinations and CDR3 sequences. TCR repertoire sequencing was run on an Illumina HiSeq 2000. From the authors' description of their analysis: TRBV/TRBJ rearrangement plots, CDR3 size and DJ length profiles, and Simpson's diversity index were used to evaluate the repertoires. The most abundant DNA sequence in the deep sequencing data was defined as the immunodominant clone. CDR3 amino acid sequences were checked for sharing across subjects and were also compared against the VDJdb database and published repertoires. The public reads were run again by TCRdb, first through fastp at Q25 and then through MiXCR, and only productive beta chains were kept. Under each unique CDR3 protein, matching rows form one entry showing the most common genes and DNA. TCRdb's processing, not the authors' own work, is the source of the V and J calls. The sample table holds 15,000 to 20,000 distinct CDR3 sequences, of which roughly two fifths were seen once. Jointly, the top ten make up approximately 86% of the sample.

This TCR derives from a human donor with aplastic anemia. The rearrangement combines TRBV4-2 with TRBJ2-3; 8 bases in the junction line up with TRBD2. The sample consisted of CD8+CD57+ T cells sorted from PBMCs. In light of the paper, this sample's cell subset or site label describes: bead-enriched CD8+CD57+ effector memory T cells from SAA patients. The CDR3 reads CASSHAGGVTDTQYF. At the DNA level, the sequence is TGTGCCAGCAGCCATGCGGGAGGAGTCACAGATACGCAGTATTTT.